Below, 18 T cell receptor beta chains from the same sample are listed, as sequenced in a study of blood T cell repertoires in COVID-19. Generated by immunoSEQ multiplex PCR, the TCRdb table keeps only in-frame clones and is missing some. The sample lists 250,000 or so clones, 75% to 85% occurring once. The sequencing sample was made of peripheral blood. These receptors all stem from a human donor in a cohort sampled during active COVID-19.

The chain links TRBV6-5 to TRBJ2-5, with 9 bases that match TRBD1. CDR1 is MNHEY, CDR2 SVGAGI, per germline. V shed 6 bases, J shed 2 bases, and the junction held 7 bases outside the gene matches. The CDR3 runs 15 residues. CDR3 nucleotide sequence: TGTGCCAGCAGCTACAGGGGGCGAAGGCAAGAGACCCAGTACTTC. Encoded protein: CASSYRGRRQETQYF.

V and J are TRBV28 and TRBJ2-3; D may be TRBD1 (6 bases). Between the trimmed V and J ends, which lost 8 bases and 2 bases, there was a span of 23 bases. In germline, CDR1 is MDHEN, CDR2 SYDVKM. There are 17 residues in the CDR3. The CDR3 DNA reads TGTGCCAGCGCCTACATAGTTGGGGGCAGAACCACAGATACGCAGTATTTT. This encodes CASAYIVGGRTTDTQYF.

V and J are TRBV30 and TRBJ2-3, with TRBD2 identical over 9 bases. The CDR3 covers 14 residues. J was trimmed by 1 base and V by 6 bases; bases with no gene match: 5. Germline lookup yields CDR1 GTSNPN and CDR2 SVGIG (reference sequence). The DNA for the CDR3 is TGTGCCTGCCAGAAGCGGGGGGGCACAGATACGCAGTATTTT. Its protein is CACQKRGGTDTQYF.

This clone has just a few counts. The CDR3 is CASSPGGTGDEKLFF. DNA of the CDR3: TGTGCCAGCAGCCCAGGGGGGACAGGGGATGAAAAACTGTTTTTT. The chain links TRBV2 to TRBJ1-4, with 10 bases aligning to TRBD1. The ends lost 6 bases at V and 6 bases at J; junction bases unmatched: 7. The CDR3 spans 15 residues. The germline CDR1 and CDR2 sequences are SNHLY and FYNNEI.

The chain couples TRBV28 to TRBJ1-3; D may be TRBD1 (6 bases). The CDR3 covers 15 residues. CDR1 and CDR2 from the germline V gene are MDHEN and SYDVKM. V lost 6 bases to trimming and J lost 0 bases, with 12 bases between them. As DNA, the CDR3 is TGTGCCAGCAGGGAACAGGGCAACTCTGGAAACACCATATATTTT. Translating gives CASREQGNSGNTIYF. Drawing the rest from reference TRBV28 and TRBJ1-3, the complete variable domain is DVKVTQSSRYLVKRTGEKVFLECVQDMDHENMFWYRQDPGLGLRLIYFSYDVKMKEKGDIPEGYSVSREKKERFSLILESASTNQTSMYLCASREQGNSGNTIYFGEGSWLTVV.

The chain links TRBV13 to TRBJ2-1; 7 positions match TRBD2. Trimming at V came to 0 bases and at J to 4 bases, leaving 3 bases not matched to a gene. Germline V gene sequence: CDR1 PRHDT, CDR2 FYEKMQ (reference sequence). The CDR3 spans 15 residues. The CDR3 loop reads CASSLGGGSYNEQFF. The CDR3 coding sequence is TGTGCCAGCAGCTTAGGCGGGGGGTCTTACAATGAGCAGTTCTTC.

This clone came up once. V usage is TRBV30 and J usage is TRBJ2-7, with D perhaps matching TRBD1 (6 bases). Deletions cut 0 bases from V and 4 bases from J, with 10 bases between. CDR1 is GTSNPN, CDR2 SVGIG, per germline (reference sequence). This CDR3 has 13 residues. The CDR3 sequence: CAWSVQGAYEQYF. CDR3 DNA: TGTGCCTGGAGTGTACAGGGCGCGTACGAGCAGTACTTC.

This clone has at least ten counts. This sequence joins TRBV6-1 and TRBJ1-2; D remains ambiguous. The V end lost 3 bases, the J end lost 6 bases, and 14 bases lay between the germline ends. Germline CDR1 and CDR2: MNHNS and SASEGT. The CDR3 covers 14 residues. Here the CDR3 reads CASSEGGSINGYTF. CDR3 DNA: TGTGCCAGCAGTGAGGGAGGCTCTATAAATGGCTACACCTTC.

J is TRBJ2-7 and V is TRBV10-1; 8 bases fit TRBD2. The CDR3 consists of 14 residues. Trimming cost V 4 bases and J 2 bases; bases outside gene matches: 4. Germline lookup yields CDR1 WNHNN and CDR2 SYGVQD (reference sequence). CDR3: CASSVTSGAYEQYF. DNA for the CDR3: TGCGCCAGCAGTGTCACTAGCGGAGCCTACGAGCAGTACTTC.

The J gene is TRBJ2-7, the V gene TRBV7-8; 7 bases fit TRBD1. The CDR3 is 12 amino acids. V lost 5 bases and J lost 5; bases outside the gene matches: 3. Germline CDR1 SGHVS, CDR2 FQNEAQ. CDR3 sequence: CASSLDRDEQYF. The CDR3 DNA is TGTGCCAGCAGCCTCGACAGGGACGAGCAGTACTTC. Using reference TRBV7-8 and TRBJ2-7 for the parts outside the CDR3, the full variable domain is GAGVSQSPRYKVAKRGQDVALRCDPISGHVSLFWYQQALGQGPEFLTYFQNEAQLDKSGLPSDRFFAERPEGSVSTLKIQRTQQEDSAVYLCASSLDRDEQYFGPGTRLTVT.

This rearrangement joins TRBV5-1 to TRBJ2-3; possibly TRBD1 for D (5 bases). The CDR3 has 14 residues. Between the trimmed V and J ends, which lost 3 bases and 2 bases, there was a span of 10 bases. Germline lookup yields CDR1 SGHRS and CDR2 YFSETQ. The CDR3 DNA is TGCGCCAGCAGCTCCGACAGAGTCACAGATACGCAGTATTTT. Amino acid sequence: CASSSDRVTDTQYF.

The chain recombines TRBV24-1 with TRBJ2-1, with D perhaps TRBD2 (6 bases). Germline CDR1 KGHDR, CDR2 SFDVKD. The CDR3 loop spans 14 amino acids. V shed 5 bases and J shed 6 bases, with 13 bases lying between them. CDR3 DNA sequence: TGTGCCACCAGTGGGGAGACTAGTAGCAATGAGCAGTTCTTC. It yields the protein CATSGETSSNEQFF.

This clone was found a few times. V and J are TRBV5-1 and TRBJ2-1; no clear D. The germline V gene encodes CDR1 SGHRS and CDR2 YFSETQ. The length of the CDR3 is 13 residues. V lost 4 bases and J 0 bases, leaving 5 bases between the germline ends. CDR3 sequence (DNA): TGCGCCAGCAGCCCCATCTCCTACAATGAGCAGTTCTTC. As protein: CASSPISYNEQFF.

The rearrangement joins TRBV12-3 or TRBV12-4 to TRBJ2-7; D not resolved. The CDR3 runs to 13 residues. Trimming removed 5 bases from V and 3 bases from J, with 11 bases in between. The CDR3: CASSVTNRYEQYF. For the CDR3, the DNA is TGTGCCAGCAGTGTGACAAACCGCTACGAGCAGTACTTC.

This rearrangement joins TRBV27 to TRBJ2-7; 7 nucleotides align to TRBD1. From germline, CDR1 is MNHEY and CDR2 SMNVEV (reference sequence). The CDR3 totals 16 residues. Trimming cost V 2 bases and J 1 base; bases outside gene matches: 8. In DNA form, the CDR3 reads TGTGCCAGCAGTTTAAGTCCCGTGGACAGGTCCTACGAGCAGTACTTC. The encoded protein is CASSLSPVDRSYEQYF.

A single count supports this clone. The V call is TRBV6-1, the J call TRBJ1-2; TRBD1 aligns across 7 bases. Germline V lookup: CDR1 MNHNS, CDR2 SASEGT. V trimming: 4 bases; J trimming: 7 bases; junction bases outside the gene matches: 21. This CDR3 region has 18 residues. The CDR3 spells CASSATPGTEYLFGGYTF. CDR3 DNA: TGTGCCAGCAGTGCAACCCCCGGGACAGAGTATCTATTTGGTGGCTACACCTTC.

The chain uses TRBV19 and TRBJ2-6; D may be TRBD2 (6 bases). Germline V CDR1 and CDR2: LNHDA, SQIVND (reference sequence). The ends were cut back, 4 bases at V and 2 bases at J, with 12 bases in the middle. The CDR3 spans 16 residues. CDR3 sequence: CASSTSRRAGANVLTF. CDR3 in DNA: TGTGCCAGTAGTACCTCGAGGAGGGCTGGGGCCAACGTCCTGACTTTC. Full variable domain (rest looked up from reference TRBV19 and TRBJ2-6): DGGITQSPKYLFRKEGQNVTLSCEQNLNHDAMYWYRQDPGQGLRLIYYSQIVNDFQKGDIAEGYSVSREKKESFPLTVTSAQKNPTAFYLCASSTSRRAGANVLTFGAGSRLTVL.

This clone was seen only a few times. The V gene is TRBV6-4, the J gene TRBJ1-5; D gene unclear. The CDR3 sequence is 15 residues long. Trimming cost V 0 bases and J 4 bases, with 10 bases left between them. In germline, CDR1 is MRHNA, CDR2 SNTAGT. CDR3 DNA: TGTGCCAGCAGTGACTCGAGTGAGCCGAATCAGCCCCAGCATTTT. Translated: CASSDSSEPNQPQHF.